Presented here are 26 T cell receptor beta chains from one specimen sequenced in a study of blood T cell repertoires in COVID-19. The repertoire was sequenced with immunoSEQ multiplex PCR; TCRdb's copy has only in-frame clones and lacks some. The sample yields 250,000 to 300,000 clones, around four fifths seen once. The sequencing sample was made of peripheral blood. All receptors come from a man aged 60-69 years with acute or convalescent COVID-19.

The V and J genes are TRBV4-1 and TRBJ1-1; D perhaps matches TRBD1 (6 bases). This CDR3 region has 15 residues. V was pared by 2 bases and J by 11 bases, with 21 bases between. Germline CDR1 is MGHRA and CDR2 is YSYEKL. The CDR3 protein is CASSQTRQDVFAAFF. In nucleotides, the CDR3 is TGCGCCAGCAGCCAAACCAGACAGGATGTTTTTGCGGCTTTCTTT.

The DNA of the CDR3 is TGTGCCAGCAGTTACTCGCCCAGGGTGAACACTGAAGCTTTCTTT. Amino acid sequence: CASSYSPRVNTEAFF. The chain combines TRBV6-5 with TRBJ1-1, with D tentatively TRBD1 (5 bases). The germline CDR1 and CDR2 sequences are MNHEY and SVGAGI. There are 15 residues in the CDR3. Trimming shortened V by 0 bases and J by 0 bases, and 8 bases separated the two germline ends.

V usage is TRBV2 and J usage is TRBJ1-2; D ambiguous. CDR3 length: 14 residues. V was clipped by 1 base and J by 4 bases, with 10 bases between them. Germline CDR1 and CDR2: SNHLY and FYNNEI. CDR3 loop: CASSEEGGIYGYTF. The CDR3 DNA sequence: TGTGCCAGCAGTGAAGAAGGAGGAATCTATGGCTACACCTTC.

The CDR3 nucleotides are TGTGCCAGTAGTATACTAGCAGTCGATGAGCAGTTCTTC. Translation gives CASSILAVDEQFF. The chain is built from TRBV19 and TRBJ2-1; a possible D gene is TRBD2 (5 bases). This CDR3 is 13 amino acids long. Germline assignment: CDR1 LNHDA and CDR2 SQIVND (reference sequence). Trimming stripped 2 bases from V and 8 bases from J, with 10 bases between.

The DNA for the CDR3 is TGTGCCAGCAGCTTAAGAGCGGACTCCTACAATGAGCAGTTCTTC. Translated, it gives CASSLRADSYNEQFF. V gene TRBV7-8 combines with J gene TRBJ2-1; D is perhaps TRBD2 (5 bases). CDR3 length equals 15 residues. CDR1 is SGHVS, CDR2 FQNEAQ, per germline. V was pared by 2 bases and J by 0 bases, with 8 bases between.

The chain employs TRBV5-1 and TRBJ1-2, with D possibly being TRBD1 (6 bases). Germline V gene sequence: CDR1 SGHRS, CDR2 YFSETQ. V lost 4 bases and J 6 bases, leaving 19 bases between the germline ends. The CDR3 has 15 residues. CDR3 nucleotide sequence: TGCGCCAGCAGCCAAGCGGCAGGGGCCGTGGATGGCTACACCTTC. Its protein is CASSQAAGAVDGYTF. The entire variable domain, with the rest obtained from reference TRBV5-1 and TRBJ1-2, is as follows: KAGVTQTPRYLIKTRGQQVTLSCSPISGHRSVSWYQQTPGQGLQFLFEYFSETQRNKGNFPGRFSGRQFSNSRSEMNVSTLELGDSALYLCASSQAAGAVDGYTFGSGTRLTVV.

The chain has TRBV10-2 and TRBJ2-5, with 8 bases matching TRBD2. The ends lost 9 bases at V and 5 bases at J; junction bases unmatched: 8. Germline CDR1 reads WSHSY; CDR2 reads SAAADI. This CDR3 is built from 13 residues. CDR3 amino acids: CASRREVGETQYF. CDR3 DNA: TGCGCCAGTCGGCGGGAGGTGGGTGAGACCCAGTACTTC.

This rearrangement joins TRBV27 to TRBJ2-7; D possibly corresponds to TRBD1 (5 bases). CDR1 and CDR2 from the germline V gene are MNHEY and SMNVEV (reference sequence). Trimming stripped 6 bases from V and 2 bases from J, with 11 bases between. The CDR3 extends over 13 amino acids. The CDR3, as DNA: TGTGCCAGCAGCCCAGGGTTGGCCTACGAGCAGTACTTC. Its translation: CASSPGLAYEQYF.

The chain combines TRBV7-9 with TRBJ1-2; 7 nucleotides agree with TRBD1. Germline lookup yields CDR1 SEHNR and CDR2 FQNEAQ (reference sequence). V was clipped by 1 base and J by 10 bases; unmatched bases: 9. The CDR3 runs 14 residues. The CDR3 region is CASSLVSNRGIYTF. The CDR3 bases are TGTGCCAGCAGCTTAGTGTCGAACAGGGGAATCTACACCTTC.

J is TRBJ2-3 and V is TRBV6-6; 11 bases are shared with TRBD1. This CDR3 is built from 16 residues. V was pared by 4 bases and J by 5 bases, with 8 bases of the junction left unmatched. Germline V gives CDR1 MNHNY, CDR2 SVGAGI (reference sequence). CDR3 DNA: TGTGCCAGCAGTTTAGGACAGGGGGCGAAAGGAGATACGCAGTATTTT. This codes for CASSLGQGAKGDTQYF.

In the case of this clone: Other DNA sequences in the same sample also yield this CDR3. The chain combines TRBV24-1 with TRBJ2-1, with 14 nucleotides matching TRBD2. CDR1 KGHDR and CDR2 SFDVKD come from the germline V gene. V lost 2 bases and J lost 4; bases outside the gene matches: 6. The CDR3 loop spans 18 amino acids. The CDR3 region is CATSDSTSGRAGYNEQFF. DNA for the CDR3: TGTGCCACCAGTGATTCGACTAGCGGGAGGGCCGGTTACAATGAGCAGTTCTTC.

This chain uses TRBV10-3 with TRBJ2-7, with unresolved D. In germline, CDR1 is ENHRY, CDR2 SYGVKD. The CDR3 length is 12 residues. V was trimmed by 5 bases and J by 6 bases, leaving 11 bases between them. The CDR3 sequence is CAISTPGLEQYF. CDR3 coding DNA: TGTGCCATCAGTACCCCAGGCCTCGAGCAGTACTTC.

V is TRBV29-1 and J is TRBJ1-2; 7 nucleotides match TRBD1. Germline values: CDR1 SQVTM, CDR2 ANQGSEA. CDR3 size: 12 residues. Trimming took 7 bases from V and 6 from J; bases not matched to a gene: 8. The CDR3 here is CSARQGGNGYTF. In DNA form, the CDR3 reads TGCAGCGCCCGACAGGGTGGGAATGGCTACACCTTC. Full variable domain (rest looked up from reference TRBV29-1 and TRBJ1-2): SAVISQKPSRDICQRGTSLTIQCQVDSQVTMMFWYRQQPGQSLTLIATANQGSEATYESGFVIDKFPISRPNLTFSTLTVSNMSPEDSSIYLCSARQGGNGYTFGSGTRLTVV.

J is TRBJ2-7 and V is TRBV7-2, with 8 bases aligning to TRBD1. The V gene end was trimmed by 5 bases and the J gene end by 2 bases; junction bases not matched to a gene: 8. The CDR3 covers 15 residues. Germline lookup yields CDR1 SGHTA and CDR2 FQGNSA. CDR3 coding DNA: TGTGCCAGCAGCACACAGGGGGGTGGGACCTACGAGCAGTACTTC. This encodes CASSTQGGGTYEQYF.

The chain has TRBV11-2 and TRBJ1-1; no clear D gene. CDR3 length: 14 amino acids. V was clipped by 5 bases and J by 0 bases, with 10 bases between them. Germline CDR1 and CDR2: SGHAT and FQNNGV. The CDR3 bases are TGTGCCAGCAGCAAGAACGGGATGAACACTGAAGCTTTCTTT. It yields the protein CASSKNGMNTEAFF.

The chain employs TRBV5-1 and TRBJ1-2; 9 nucleotides agree with TRBD1. V was clipped by 8 bases and J by 8 bases; unmatched bases: 10. Germline CDR1 reads SGHRS; CDR2 reads YFSETQ. The CDR3 consists of 13 residues. Here the CDR3 DNA reads TGCGCCAGTTCTTTGTGGGACAGGGAAGGCTACACCTTC. Residues: CASSLWDREGYTF.

The V and J genes are TRBV18 and TRBJ2-1; 8 bases match TRBD2. V lost 3 bases to trimming and J lost 8 bases; unmatched junction nucleotides: 6. Germline V lookup: CDR1 KGHSH, CDR2 LQKENI. The CDR3 runs 14 residues. CDR3 coding DNA: TGTGCCAGCTCACCGTGGACTAGCAGGGATGAGCAGTTCTTC. Residues: CASSPWTSRDEQFF.

The rearrangement uses TRBV10-3 and TRBJ2-2; 14 positions match TRBD2. After removal of 7 bases from V and 3 bases from J, the junction contained 4 bases not matched to a gene. The CDR3 sequence is 16 residues long. CDR1 ENHRY and CDR2 SYGVKD come from the germline V gene. DNA of the CDR3: TGTGCCATCACAGCGGGACTAGCGGGAGACACCGGGGAGCTGTTTTTT. Translating gives CAITAGLAGDTGELFF.

A remark on this clone: This specimen includes other DNA sequences encoding the same CDR3. This chain links TRBV11-3 with TRBJ1-1; 8 bases fit TRBD1. CDR1 and CDR2 from the germline V gene are SGHNT and YENEEA. The CDR3 covers 14 residues. The junction had 3 bases not matched to a gene; V was cut back by 4 bases and J by 2 bases. The CDR3 sequence: CASSSGQGNTEAFF. The CDR3 DNA reads TGTGCCAGCAGCTCCGGACAGGGCAACACTGAAGCTTTCTTT.

The chain recombines TRBV9 with TRBJ1-2; TRBD1 matches at 11 bases. The germline gives CDR1 SGDLS, CDR2 YYNGEE. After removal of 4 bases from V and 6 bases from J, the junction contained 2 bases not matched to a gene. This CDR3 contains 13 residues. The CDR3 protein is CASSRTGGNGYTF. CDR3 coding DNA: TGTGCCAGCAGCAGGACAGGGGGCAATGGCTACACCTTC.

The CDR3 here is CASSAGGYEQYF. The CDR3 DNA sequence: TGTGCCAGCAGCGCTGGGGGGTACGAGCAGTACTTC. The V call is TRBV7-3, the J call TRBJ2-7; a weak D match, TRBD2 (6 bases). V lost 5 bases to trimming and J lost 4 bases, with 9 bases between them. This CDR3 comprises 12 residues. CDR1 is SGHTA and CDR2 is FQGTGA in the germline V gene.

About this clone itself: The same CDR3 arises from other DNA sequences in this sample as well. The chain uses TRBV29-1 and TRBJ2-3, with D perhaps matching TRBD2 (6 bases). Trimming pared 3 bases from V and 2 bases from J, leaving 12 bases between. The CDR3 loop spans 14 amino acids. Germline V lookup: CDR1 SQVTM, CDR2 ANQGSEA. CDR3 nucleotide sequence: TGCAGCGTTGATGCCGGGCGGGACACAGATACGCAGTATTTT. This codes for CSVDAGRDTDTQYF.

The chain combines TRBV20-1 with TRBJ2-7, with 10 bases matching TRBD1. J gave up 5 bases and V 3 bases, and 4 bases lay outside the gene matches. Germline CDR1 and CDR2: DFQATT and SNEGSKA (reference sequence). The CDR3 covers 13 residues. CDR3 nucleotides: TGCAGTGCTAGTTGGGACAGGGGTCACGAGCAGTACTTC. It codes for CSASWDRGHEQYF.

The rearrangement uses TRBV6-2 or TRBV6-3 and TRBJ2-3; 9 bases are a match to TRBD2. CDR1 is MNHEY, CDR2 SVGEGT, per germline. V gave up 5 bases and J gave up 1 base; unmatched junction bases: 4. The CDR3 length is 15 residues. The CDR3 sequence is CASSHIAGGTDTQYF. The CDR3 coding sequence is TGTGCCAGCAGTCACATAGCGGGGGGCACAGATACGCAGTATTTT.

Concerning this clone: An end of the junction does not agree with germline; a read error may underlie this. The chain combines TRBV29-1 with TRBJ1-1, with 12 bases aligning to TRBD1. Germline-derived CDR1 and CDR2 are SQVTM and ANQGSEA. This CDR3 has 16 residues. The CDR3 is CSVEAWDRGPNTEAFF. The CDR3 nucleotides are TGCAGCGTCGAAGCGTGGGACAGGGGGCCGAACACTGAAGCTTTCTTT.

CDR3 coding DNA: TGTGCCAGCAGCTCCCCCCCGGGTACAGATACGCAGTATTTT. It is translated as CASSSPPGTDTQYF. The rearrangement joins TRBV5-6 to TRBJ2-3; the D is unclear. Trimming took off 3 bases at V and 3 bases at J, with 11 bases between the two ends. This CDR3 has 14 amino acids. Germline V gene lookup returns CDR1 SGHDT and CDR2 YYEEEE.